The clone carrying this T cell receptor beta chain was counted a few times. This specimen belongs to a study of blood T cell repertoires in COVID-19. At the level of the study: COVID-19 samples, acute and convalescent, were from the United States, Italy and Spain. Sample material is recorded as cDNA or gDNA derived from T cells, B-cell-depleted T cells, or PBMCs.

The germline gives CDR1 MRHNA, CDR2 SNTAGT. The length of the CDR3 is 13 residues. V lost 2 bases and J 1 base, leaving 3 bases between the germline ends. Study processing details: The assay estimated nucleated cells by amplifying reference gene primers. The method was immunoSEQ multiplex PCR; TCRdb's version includes in-frame clones alone and lacks a portion of them. V and J calls and clone size are copied from that table; D and trimming were computed from the DNA. The table includes around 46,000 clones, 65% to 90% detected once. This sequence originates from a man aged 40-55 years with acute or convalescent COVID-19. Sequencing was done on a sample of peripheral blood. V gene TRBV6-4 combines with J gene TRBJ2-4; D remains ambiguous. CDR3 DNA: TGTGCCAGCAGTGACGAGGCCAAAAACATTCAGTACTTC. Translated, it gives CASSDEAKNIQYF.